The 27 T cell receptor beta chains below come from one sample, sequenced in a study of blood T cell repertoires in COVID-19. TCRdb keeps only in-frame clones here, not all; method: immunoSEQ multiplex PCR. The sample lists approximately 150,000 clones, 84% seen once, with nearly 15% in the top ten. The specimen sequenced was PBMCs or T cells enriched from blood (not recorded which). These receptor sequences come from a man aged 50 to 60 who had recovered from COVID-19.

This clone was seen just once. The gene calls are TRBV5-4 and TRBJ2-7; the D gene is possibly TRBD2 (6 bases). Germline-derived CDR1 and CDR2 are SGHNT and YYREEE (reference sequence). The CDR3 consists of 14 residues. V was pared by 4 bases and J by 3 bases, with 14 bases between. The CDR3 loop is CASSQSGGNYEQYF. CDR3 nucleotide sequence: TGTGCCAGCAGCCAAAGTGGAGGGAACTACGAGCAGTACTTC.

This chain connects TRBV5-1 to TRBJ2-6; D unclear. Trimming removed 4 bases at V and 0 bases at J, with 5 bases between. The CDR3 spans 14 residues. In germline, CDR1 is SGHRS, CDR2 YFSETQ. CDR3 sequence reads: CASSPVSGANVLTF. In nucleotides, the CDR3 is TGCGCCAGCAGCCCGGTCTCTGGGGCCAACGTCCTGACTTTC.

Comment on this clone: Distinct nucleotide sequences in the sample also encode this CDR3. The chain combines TRBV18 with TRBJ1-1; D uncertain. The CDR3 spans 13 residues. Trimming removed 2 bases from V and 1 base from J, with 5 bases in between. Germline V gene lookup returns CDR1 KGHSH and CDR2 LQKENI. CDR3 loop: CASSPGQNTEAFF. The CDR3 nucleotides are TGTGCCAGCTCACCAGGGCAGAACACTGAAGCTTTCTTT.

This chain links TRBV4-1 with TRBJ2-3, with TRBD2 matching 9 bases. This CDR3 comprises 14 residues. Germline CDR1 is MGHRA and CDR2 is YSYEKL. With 4 bases clipped from V and 1 base from J, the junction kept 0 bases outside the gene matches. CDR3 residues: CASSLAGGTDTQYF. Written as DNA, the CDR3 is TGCGCCAGCAGCCTAGCGGGGGGCACAGATACGCAGTATTTT.

The chain employs TRBV7-7 and TRBJ1-3; the match to TRBD1 covers 8 bases. Germline V CDR1 and CDR2: SSHAT, FNYEAQ (reference sequence). The CDR3 runs 16 residues. The junction had 9 bases not matched to a gene; V was cut back by 5 bases and J by 3 bases. The CDR3 DNA is TGTGCCAGCAGCCCCTCCGGGACAGGAGGTGGAAACACCATATATTTT. It codes for CASSPSGTGGGNTIYF.

This chain uses TRBV18 with TRBJ1-1; D remains ambiguous. Germline V gene data show CDR1 as KGHSH and CDR2 as LQKENI. Trimming took off 3 bases at V and 0 bases at J, with 11 bases between the two ends. This CDR3 region has 15 residues. CDR3 nucleotide sequence: TGTGCCAGCTCACCTGACATAAACATGAACACTGAAGCTTTCTTT. It codes for CASSPDINMNTEAFF.

CDR3 sequence: CASSSPNRDSPLHF. The CDR3 nucleotides are TGTGCCAGCAGTTCTCCTAACAGGGATTCACCCCTCCACTTT. The J gene is TRBJ1-6, the V gene TRBV2; TRBD1 might be the D (6 bases). Trimming took off 5 bases at V and 8 bases at J, with 13 bases between the two ends. Per the germline V gene, CDR1 is SNHLY and CDR2 is FYNNEI. CDR3 size: 14 residues.

V is TRBV2 and J is TRBJ2-2, with D possibly TRBD1 on 5 matching bases. With 8 bases removed from V and 8 bases from J, the gap between germline ends came to 15 bases. The CDR3 is 13 residues long. Germline CDR1 SNHLY, CDR2 FYNNEI. The CDR3 DNA is TGTGCCAGCCGGAACAGGAGAGCTGGGGAGCTGTTTTTT. This codes for CASRNRRAGELFF.

The chain couples TRBV3-1 (or the pseudogene TRBV3-2) to TRBJ2-4; D uncertain. The length of the CDR3 is 15 residues. V lost 8 bases, J lost 0 bases, and 14 bases lay in between. From germline, CDR1 is LGHDT and CDR2 YNNKEL (reference sequence). CDR3 loop: CASSQWAQAKNIQYF. CDR3 nucleotide sequence: TGTGCCAGCTCCCAATGGGCGCAAGCCAAAAACATTCAGTACTTC.

V is TRBV5-1 and J is TRBJ1-2, with D possibly TRBD1 on 5 matching bases. This CDR3 comprises 14 residues. Trimming stripped 4 bases from V and 8 bases from J, with 18 bases between. Germline CDR1 reads SGHRS; CDR2 reads YFSETQ. CDR3 residues: CASSRIGGGEGYTF. The CDR3 coding sequence is TGCGCCAGCAGCCGTATCGGCGGGGGTGAGGGCTACACCTTC.

The V gene is TRBV24-1, the J gene TRBJ2-3; weak D call: TRBD2 (5 bases). The CDR3 spans 15 residues. Germline CDR1 reads KGHDR; CDR2 reads SFDVKD. Trimming took off 3 bases at V and 5 bases at J, with 14 bases between the two ends. CDR3 amino acids: CATSDGKGRGDTQYF. The CDR3 DNA reads as TGTGCCACCAGTGATGGCAAAGGACGGGGAGATACGCAGTATTTT.

The chain couples TRBV3-1 (or the pseudogene TRBV3-2) to TRBJ2-3; no reliable D call. V was cut by 0 bases and J by 4 bases, with 17 bases left in between. The CDR3 extends over 17 amino acids. CDR1 is LGHDT, CDR2 YNNKEL, per germline (reference sequence). The CDR3 reads CASSQDGERRSPDTQYF. In nucleotides, the CDR3 is TGTGCCAGCAGCCAAGATGGTGAGCGTCGGAGCCCAGATACGCAGTATTTT.

This clone was picked up a small number of times. V usage is TRBV27 and J usage is TRBJ1-2, with 9 bases lining up with TRBD1. There are 14 residues in the CDR3. Germline CDR1 MNHEY, CDR2 SMNVEV (reference sequence). V dropped 5 bases and J dropped 4; count of bases not matched to a gene: 5. The CDR3 reads CASSPSTGGYGYTF. CDR3 coding DNA: TGTGCCAGCAGTCCGTCGACAGGGGGCTATGGCTACACCTTC.

The chain has TRBV6-6 and TRBJ2-7; 7 bases line up with TRBD2. The CDR3 contains 15 residues. Germline V gives CDR1 MNHNY, CDR2 SVGAGI (reference sequence). V was pared by 4 bases and J by 4 bases, with 10 bases of the junction left unmatched. The CDR3 sequence: CASSSGTTWGYEQYF. DNA of the CDR3: TGTGCCAGCAGTTCAGGGACTACTTGGGGGTACGAGCAGTACTTC.

The V and J genes are TRBV5-8 and TRBJ1-1; no reliable D call. V was clipped by 4 bases and J by 3 bases, with 13 bases between them. The CDR3 has 14 amino acids. Germline CDR1 SGHTS, CDR2 YDEGEE. The CDR3 loop is CASSPGIVHTEAFF. CDR3 bases: TGTGCCAGCAGCCCGGGGATAGTGCACACTGAAGCTTTCTTT.

CDR3 protein: CASSPPRGGEGEQFF. The CDR3 DNA follows: TGTGCCAGCAGCCCCCCGAGGGGGGGTGAAGGTGAGCAGTTCTTC. The rearrangement joins TRBV11-1 to TRBJ2-1; perhaps TRBD2 as D (7 bases). V lost 5 bases and J lost 9, with 20 bases in between. The CDR3 totals 15 residues. Germline loops: CDR1 SGHAT, CDR2 FQDESV (reference sequence).

A single count supports this clone. This chain connects TRBV5-6 to TRBJ2-5; D remains unclear. Trimming removed 1 base at V and 2 bases at J, with 9 bases between. This CDR3 comprises 14 residues. CDR1 and CDR2 from the germline V gene are SGHDT and YYEEEE. The CDR3 nucleotides read TGTGCCAGCAGCTTGCCCACAGAACAAGAGACCCAGTACTTC. It translates to CASSLPTEQETQYF.

This chain uses TRBV9 with TRBJ2-2; no firm D call. Germline CDR1 SGDLS, CDR2 YYNGEE. V was clipped by 3 bases and J by 1 base, with 10 bases between them. The CDR3 contains 15 residues. The CDR3 coding sequence is TGTGCCAGCAGCGGGGTAACGGGGAACACCGGGGAGCTGTTTTTT. Translated: CASSGVTGNTGELFF.

The chain couples TRBV5-1 to TRBJ1-5; TRBD1 matches at 10 bases. V lost 4 bases and J lost 6; bases outside the gene matches: 7. Germline-derived CDR1 and CDR2 are SGHRS and YFSETQ. This CDR3 spans 15 amino acids. CDR3 DNA: TGCGCCAGCAGCACTATCCGGGACAGGGGTCAGCCCCAGCATTTT. Translation: CASSTIRDRGQPQHF.

The V and J genes are TRBV6-5 and TRBJ2-1, with D perhaps matching TRBD1 (5 bases). The CDR3 is 15 residues long. V was pared by 6 bases and J by 0 bases, with 12 bases between. Germline assignment: CDR1 MNHEY and CDR2 SVGAGI. The CDR3 DNA reads as TGTGCCAGCAGGCAGGGATCGAGCTCCTACAATGAGCAGTTCTTC. Its protein product is CASRQGSSSYNEQFF.

The gene calls are TRBV19 and TRBJ2-7; D may be TRBD2 (6 bases). The CDR3 has 14 residues. Germline V lookup: CDR1 LNHDA, CDR2 SQIVND (reference sequence). The germline V and J ends were trimmed by 5 bases and 3 bases, with 14 bases remaining between them. The CDR3 here is CASSSGRRDYEQYF. The DNA of the CDR3 is TGTGCCAGTAGTTCAGGGAGGCGAGACTACGAGCAGTACTTC.

This chain connects TRBV30 to TRBJ2-5, with 10 bases matching TRBD1. The CDR3 totals 14 residues. Trimming took 3 bases from V and 5 from J; bases not matched to a gene: 6. Germline CDR1 is GTSNPN and CDR2 is SVGIG (reference sequence). In nucleotides, the CDR3 is TGTGCCTGGAGCCCGGACAGGGGGTGGGAGACCCAGTACTTC. Translated, it gives CAWSPDRGWETQYF.

This chain connects TRBV28 to TRBJ1-1; the D is unclear. CDR1 is MDHEN, CDR2 SYDVKM, per germline. V gave up 7 bases and J gave up 0 bases, with 9 bases separating them. The CDR3 sequence is 13 residues long. CDR3 coding DNA: TGTGCCAGCATGAGCCCACTGAACACTGAAGCTTTCTTT. Translating it yields CASMSPLNTEAFF.

CDR3 amino acids: CAIRDRGSVGYTF. As DNA, the CDR3 is TGTGCCATACGGGACAGGGGATCAGTTGGCTACACCTTC. The genes are TRBV19 and TRBJ1-2, with 10 bases that match TRBD1. Per the germline V gene, CDR1 is LNHDA and CDR2 is SQIVND (reference sequence). The CDR3 runs 13 residues. J was trimmed by 7 bases and V by 10 bases; bases with no gene match: 9. Based on the CDR3 plus reference TRBV19 and TRBJ1-2, the full variable domain is DGGITQSPKYLFRKEGQNVTLSCEQNLNHDAMYWYRQDPGQGLRLIYYSQIVNDFQKGDIAEGYSVSREKKESFPLTVTSAQKNPTAFYLCAIRDRGSVGYTFGSGTRLTVV.

The chain carries TRBV6-5 and TRBJ1-6; D ambiguous. Germline-derived CDR1 and CDR2 are MNHEY and SVGAGI. This CDR3 is built from 12 residues. Trimming stripped 6 bases from V and 10 bases from J, with 10 bases between. The CDR3 region is CASSPRGSPLHF. The CDR3 DNA sequence: TGTGCCAGCAGCCCCCGGGGATCACCCCTCCACTTT.

The chain combines TRBV12-3 or TRBV12-4 with TRBJ2-7; 7 positions agree with TRBD2. The CDR3 has 13 amino acids. The V and J ends lost 4 bases and 3 bases, in that order; junction bases with no gene match: 3. This chain's CDR3 is CASSSGLLYEQYF. In DNA form, the CDR3 reads TGTGCCAGCAGTTCGGGACTACTCTACGAGCAGTACTTC.

This clone was counted only a few times. The chain recombines TRBV11-1 with TRBJ1-3; D is unclear. V was cut by 4 bases and J by 0 bases, with 10 bases left in between. CDR3 length: 15 residues. Germline CDR1 is SGHAT and CDR2 is FQDESV (reference sequence). The CDR3 bases are TGTGCCAGCAGCTCCGACGGGAACTCTGGAAACACCATATATTTT. This sequence encodes CASSSDGNSGNTIYF.